The clone carrying this TCR beta chain occurred once. Donors were grouped by their self-reported clinical history. Germline V CDR1 and CDR2: SGHRS, YFSETQ. The V and J ends lost 1 base and 4 bases respectively, with 16 bases between them. The CDR3 is made up of 16 amino acids. This sample was taken from a study of blood T cell repertoires in COVID-19. Study information: From the United States, Italy and Spain came samples of acute and convalescent COVID-19.

Clones were sequenced by immunoSEQ multiplex PCR, and TCRdb holds only the in-frame ones, with some missing. The sample records 150,000 to 200,000 clones, approximately 85% being singletons. V and J are TRBV5-1 and TRBJ2-3, with D tentatively TRBD1 (6 bases). Input material: PBMCs or T cells enriched from blood (not recorded which). This receptor was obtained from a middle-aged man who had recovered from COVID-19. CDR3 region: CASSLNPRGNPDTQYF. In nucleotides, the CDR3 is TGCGCCAGCAGCTTGAATCCCAGGGGTAATCCAGATACGCAGTATTTT.